Given below is one T cell receptor beta chain in context. Sequenced by immunoSEQ multiplex PCR; TCRdb stores in-frame clones only, minus some. The sample carries 100,000 or so clones, 70% to 90% recorded once. The data are from a study of blood T cell repertoires in COVID-19. Overall study context: Samples came from the United States, Italy and Spain, spanning acute and convalescent COVID-19.

Looked up from germline, CDR1 is MNHEY and CDR2 is SVGAGI. There are 12 residues in the CDR3. Trimming pared 8 bases from V and 4 bases from J, leaving 11 bases between. The receptor's source is a woman aged 60-75 years with acute or convalescent COVID-19. The specimen sequenced was peripheral blood. The rearrangement uses TRBV6-5 and TRBJ1-2; D is perhaps TRBD1 (6 bases). The CDR3 nucleotides read TGTGCCAGCTTTATAGGGGGCTATGGCTACACCTTC. Translated, it gives CASFIGGYGYTF.